This T cell receptor (beta chain) comes out of a study of blood T cell repertoires in COVID-19. Study information: Material from acute and convalescent COVID-19 was sourced from the United States, Italy and Spain. From T cells, B-cell-depleted T cells, or PBMCs came the material, which was cDNA or gDNA.

Authors' processing steps: For nucleated cells, counts were estimated from reference gene primer amplification. Clones were sequenced by immunoSEQ multiplex PCR, and TCRdb holds only the in-frame ones, with some missing. The V and J calls and clone size come from that table; D and trimming were worked out from the DNA. The sample yields 130,000 to 150,000 clones, 87% seen once. CDR3 length: 14 residues. Losses at the gene ends were 3 bases for V and 7 bases for J; bases not matched to a gene: 5. CDR1 is MNHEY and CDR2 is SMNVEV in the germline V gene (reference sequence). This receptor was taken from a man aged 45-60 years who had recovered from COVID-19. The sample consisted of peripheral blood. The genes are TRBV27 and TRBJ1-2, with 10 bases that match TRBD1. The CDR3 loop reads CASSFRQGASGYTF. The CDR3 DNA follows: TGTGCCAGCAGTTTCAGACAGGGGGCGAGTGGCTACACCTTC.